Listed below are T cell receptor beta chains from one sample, sequenced in a study of beta chain features in type 1 diabetes. This table comes from immunoSEQ multiplex PCR, and its TCRdb copy is limited to in-frame clones, with some not included. The sample shows about 240,000 clones, approximately 15% of them seen only once. Sequences were obtained from naive CD4+ T cells from blood. The receptors were sampled from a man younger than 45 with type 1 diabetes. Both conserved end residues are part of each CDR3. Fields, in order: J gene, D gene, V gene, clone size, CDR3 protein, CDR3 DNA. The D gene is left open where the match is weak. The size entry is marked missing in some rows and otherwise reads once, few, many or a size class.

j_call: TRBJ2-7
d_call: -
v_call: TRBV2
clone_size: few
cdr3_aa: CASSVSRADEQYF
cdr3_nt: TGTGCCAGCAGTGTATCACGAGCTGACGAGCAGTACTTC

j_call: TRBJ1-4
d_call: -
v_call: TRBV7-9
clone_size: -
cdr3_aa: CASSLGGQSNEKLFF
cdr3_nt: TGTGCCAGCAGCTTAGGTGGACAGTCTAATGAAAAACTGTTTTTT

j_call: TRBJ1-5
d_call: -
v_call: TRBV5-1
clone_size: few
cdr3_aa: CASSLTGTNQPQHF
cdr3_nt: TGCGCCAGCAGCTTGACAGGGACCAATCAGCCCCAGCATTTT

j_call: TRBJ1-3
d_call: -
v_call: TRBV9
clone_size: few
cdr3_aa: CASSHSPTGRFNSGNTIYF
cdr3_nt: TGTGCCAGCAGCCATAGTCCCACAGGGCGGTTTAACTCTGGAAACACCATATATTTT

j_call: TRBJ2-2
d_call: TRBD2
v_call: TRBV19
clone_size: few
cdr3_aa: CASSIGLAATGELFF
cdr3_nt: TGTGCCAGTAGTATTGGACTAGCGGCCACCGGGGAGCTGTTTTTT

j_call: TRBJ1-1
d_call: TRBD1
v_call: TRBV5-4
clone_size: few
cdr3_aa: CASSLIGQGGNTEAFF
cdr3_nt: TGTGCCAGCAGCTTGATTGGACAGGGGGGGAACACTGAAGCTTTCTTT

j_call: TRBJ2-5
d_call: TRBD2
v_call: TRBV4-1
clone_size: many
cdr3_aa: CASSQDPLAGWETQYF
cdr3_nt: TGCGCCAGCAGCCAAGATCCGCTAGCGGGATGGGAGACCCAGTACTTC

j_call: TRBJ2-5
d_call: TRBD1
v_call: TRBV30
clone_size: few
cdr3_aa: CARDRGETQYF
cdr3_nt: TGTGCCAGGGACAGAGGCGAGACCCAGTACTTC

j_call: TRBJ1-1
d_call: -
v_call: TRBV20-1
clone_size: few
cdr3_aa: CSASVSTEAFF
cdr3_nt: TGCAGTGCTTCAGTCTCAACCGAAGCTTTCTTT

j_call: TRBJ2-3
d_call: TRBD1
v_call: TRBV6-4
clone_size: few
cdr3_aa: CASRRGQGGTDTQYF
cdr3_nt: TGTGCCAGCAGGAGGGGACAGGGTGGTACAGATACGCAGTATTTT